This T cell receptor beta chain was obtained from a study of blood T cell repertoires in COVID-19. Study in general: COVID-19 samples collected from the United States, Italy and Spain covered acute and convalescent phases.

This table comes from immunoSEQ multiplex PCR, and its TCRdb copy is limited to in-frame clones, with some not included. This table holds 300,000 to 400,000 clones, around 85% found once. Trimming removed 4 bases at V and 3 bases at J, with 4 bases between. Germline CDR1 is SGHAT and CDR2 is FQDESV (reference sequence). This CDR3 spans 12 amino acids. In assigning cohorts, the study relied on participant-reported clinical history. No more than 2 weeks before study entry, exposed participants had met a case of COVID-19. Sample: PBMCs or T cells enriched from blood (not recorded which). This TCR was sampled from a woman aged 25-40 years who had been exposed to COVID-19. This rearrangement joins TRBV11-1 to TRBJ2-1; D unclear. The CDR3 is CASSSIYNEQFF. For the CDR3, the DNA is TGTGCCAGCAGCTCCATCTACAATGAGCAGTTCTTC.